These T cell receptor beta chains were read from a single sample in a study of shared clonotypes between healthy human individuals. Sequencing used immunoSEQ multiplex PCR; TCRdb keeps in-frame clones, though not all of them. The repertoire includes 1,500,000 or so clones, approximately 98.5% of them detected once, and around 0.33% sits in the top ten. The sequenced sample was naive CD4+ T cells sorted from blood. The source is a man in his thirties or forties in good health. Both conserved end residues are part of each CDR3. D genes are given only for firm matches. Clone size is shown for a subset of rows, as once, few, many or a class of expanded clone.

size: NA
V: TRBV25-1
J: TRBJ2-3
D: NA
DNA: TGTGCCAGCAGTGTACAGAGCACAGATACGCAGTATTTT
CDR3: CASSVQSTDTQYF

size: NA
V: TRBV5-1
J: TRBJ2-7
D: TRBD1
DNA: TGCGCCAGCAGCCCGACGACCGGGACAGGGGTTTCCGAGCAGTACTTC
CDR3: CASSPTTGTGVSEQYF

size: NA
V: TRBV6-1
J: TRBJ2-7
D: NA
DNA: TGTGCCAGCTTTAATAACAGGGCCCCCTACGAGCAGTACTTC
CDR3: CASFNNRAPYEQYF

size: NA
V: TRBV5-1
J: TRBJ2-1
D: NA
DNA: TGCGCCAGCAGCTTGGCCACTGAGCAGTTCTTC
CDR3: CASSLATEQFF

size: once
V: TRBV6-5
J: TRBJ2-1
D: NA
DNA: TGTGCCAGCAGTATAAAGGGGGGCGGCGTCGATGAGCAGTTCTTC
CDR3: CASSIKGGGVDEQFF

size: NA
V: TRBV21-1
J: TRBJ2-7
D: NA
DNA: TGTGCCAGCAGCATTAGGACCGGACCGTCGCCAACGGAGCAGTACTTC
CDR3: CASSIRTGPSPTEQYF

size: NA
V: TRBV4-3
J: TRBJ2-1
D: NA
DNA: TGCGCCAGCAGCCAAGATCGGGGCCTCCGGGAGCAGTTCTTC
CDR3: CASSQDRGLREQFF

size: NA
V: TRBV29-1
J: TRBJ2-7
D: NA
DNA: TGCAGCGTTATTGGGGCGGCCGGAGCTCCCTACTTC
CDR3: CSVIGAAGAPYF

size: NA
V: TRBV6-5
J: TRBJ1-1
D: TRBD1
DNA: TGTGCCAGCAGTTACGCGGACAGGGGGCGGGCTGAAGCTTTCTTT
CDR3: CASSYADRGRAEAFF

size: NA
V: TRBV29-1
J: TRBJ1-1
D: NA
DNA: TGCAGCGTTGCATGGGACACCAACACTGAAGCTTTCTTT
CDR3: CSVAWDTNTEAFF

size: NA
V: TRBV9
J: TRBJ2-1
D: NA
DNA: TGTGCCAGCAGCGTAGGAGGTGGGGAGCGGTTCTTC
CDR3: CASSVGGGERFF

size: NA
V: TRBV29-1
J: TRBJ2-5
D: NA
DNA: TGCAGCGCCGTGCTCGGAGGGGAGACCCAGTACTTC
CDR3: CSAVLGGETQYF

size: NA
V: TRBV25-1
J: TRBJ2-2
D: NA
DNA: TGTGCCAGCAGAGGCTTCGGGGAGCTGTTTTTT
CDR3: CASRGFGELFF

size: NA
V: TRBV2
J: TRBJ2-6
D: NA
DNA: TGTGCCAGCAGTCTGAACACCCCTGGGGCCAACGTCCTGACTTTC
CDR3: CASSLNTPGANVLTF

size: NA
V: TRBV5-1
J: TRBJ1-1
D: TRBD1
DNA: TGCGCCAGCAGCCGGGGGACAGGGCATTTGACTGAAGCTTTCTTT
CDR3: CASSRGTGHLTEAFF

size: NA
V: TRBV18
J: TRBJ2-1
D: TRBD1
DNA: TGTGCCAGCTCACCAACGACAGGGGACAATGAGCAGTTCTTC
CDR3: CASSPTTGDNEQFF

size: NA
V: TRBV5-6
J: TRBJ1-3
D: NA
DNA: TGTGCCAGCAGCTTGCCGGGGAGTTCGGGAAACACCATATATTTT
CDR3: CASSLPGSSGNTIYF

size: NA
V: TRBV10-1
J: TRBJ2-2
D: NA
DNA: TGCGCCAGCAGTGGACTAGCCGGGGGCGCCGGGGAGCTGTTTTTT
CDR3: CASSGLAGGAGELFF

size: NA
V: TRBV27
J: TRBJ2-6
D: NA
DNA: TGTGCCAGCAGTTTGAGTGCGGGAATGGAGGCCAACGTCCTGACTTTC
CDR3: CASSLSAGMEANVLTF

size: NA
V: TRBV5-1
J: TRBJ2-5
D: NA
DNA: TGCGCCAGCAGCTTGGCCACAAGAACGGTGGAGACCCAGTACTTC
CDR3: CASSLATRTVETQYF

size: NA
V: TRBV7-3
J: TRBJ2-6
D: TRBD2
DNA: TGTGCCAGCAGCCCGGCGGGGGCTGGGGCCAACGTCCTGACTTTC
CDR3: CASSPAGAGANVLTF

size: NA
V: TRBV11-2
J: TRBJ2-5
D: TRBD1
DNA: TGTGCCAGCAGGCCGACAGGGCCTCAAGAGACCCAGTACTTC
CDR3: CASRPTGPQETQYF

size: NA
V: TRBV18
J: TRBJ2-7
D: NA
DNA: TGTGCCAGCTCCCCGACCTTAGCGGCTGCCTACGAGCAGTACTTC
CDR3: CASSPTLAAAYEQYF

size: NA
V: TRBV28
J: TRBJ2-7
D: TRBD1
DNA: TGTGCCAGCAGCCTGGGGGACAGGGTATCCTACGAGCAGTACTTC
CDR3: CASSLGDRVSYEQYF

size: once
V: TRBV19
J: TRBJ2-7
D: TRBD1
DNA: TGTGCCAGTAGTACCTCCGGGACAGGAATATACGAGCAGTACTTC
CDR3: CASSTSGTGIYEQYF

size: NA
V: TRBV5-5
J: TRBJ1-1
D: TRBD1
DNA: TGTGCCAGCAGCCCAAATCCCGGGACAGGGGCTTTGAACACTGAAGCTTTCTTT
CDR3: CASSPNPGTGALNTEAFF

size: NA
V: TRBV7-6
J: TRBJ2-2
D: NA
DNA: TGTGCCACAGCCCCAACAGGGTCGAGAGAAACCGGGGAGCTGTTTTTT
CDR3: CATAPTGSRETGELFF

size: NA
V: TRBV5-4
J: TRBJ2-7
D: NA
DNA: TGTGCCAGCAGCGGCGGGACAAACTACGAGCAGTACTTC
CDR3: CASSGGTNYEQYF

size: NA
V: TRBV19
J: TRBJ2-7
D: TRBD1
DNA: TGTGCCAGTAGTGCAGGACAGGGGGCCAGGGAGCAGTACTTC
CDR3: CASSAGQGAREQYF

size: NA
V: TRBV9
J: TRBJ1-2
D: TRBD1
DNA: TGTGCCAGCAGCAAACGACAGGGAGGGGGCTACACCTTC
CDR3: CASSKRQGGGYTF

size: once
V: TRBV7-2
J: TRBJ2-5
D: NA
DNA: TGTGCCAGCAGTTCGGACTGGGCGGGGAGGGAGACCCAGTACTTC
CDR3: CASSSDWAGRETQYF

size: NA
V: TRBV18
J: TRBJ1-4
D: NA
DNA: TGTGCCAGCTCAACGGCGGACGGTAATGAAAAACTGTTTTTT
CDR3: CASSTADGNEKLFF

size: once
V: TRBV29-1
J: TRBJ2-7
D: NA
DNA: TGCAGCGGTAAGACGGGAACCTACGAGCAGTACTTC
CDR3: CSGKTGTYEQYF

size: NA
V: TRBV19
J: TRBJ2-7
D: NA
DNA: TGTGCCAGTAGTATTTATCACAGCCTCCTCTCCTACGAGCAGTACTTC
CDR3: CASSIYHSLLSYEQYF

size: NA
V: TRBV20-1
J: TRBJ1-1
D: NA
DNA: TGCAGTGCTAGCTCCCTAATTGAAGCTTTCTTT
CDR3: CSASSLIEAFF

size: NA
V: TRBV5-1
J: TRBJ2-1
D: NA
DNA: TGCGCCAGCAGCTTTGTAACCGGGGTAGGCTCCTACAATGAGCAGTTCTTC
CDR3: CASSFVTGVGSYNEQFF